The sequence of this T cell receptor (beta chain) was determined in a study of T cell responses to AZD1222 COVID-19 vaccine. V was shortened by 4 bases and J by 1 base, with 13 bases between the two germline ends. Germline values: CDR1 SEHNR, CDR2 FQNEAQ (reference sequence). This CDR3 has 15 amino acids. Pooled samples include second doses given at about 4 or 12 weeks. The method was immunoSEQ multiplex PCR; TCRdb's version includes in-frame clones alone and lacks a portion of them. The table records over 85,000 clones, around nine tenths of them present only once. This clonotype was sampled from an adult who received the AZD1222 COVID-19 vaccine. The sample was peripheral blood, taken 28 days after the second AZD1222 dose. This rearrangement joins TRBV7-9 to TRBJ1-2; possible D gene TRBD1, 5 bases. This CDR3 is CASSSGFRDNYGYTF. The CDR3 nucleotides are TGTGCCAGCAGCTCCGGCTTCAGGGATAACTATGGCTACACCTTC. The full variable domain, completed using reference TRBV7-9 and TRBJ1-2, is DTGVSQNPRHKITKRGQNVTFRCDPISEHNRLYWYRQTLGQGPEFLTYFQNEAQLEKSRLLSDRFSAERPKGSFSTLEIQRTEQGDSAMYLCASSSGFRDNYGYTFGSGTRLTVV.